Shown below are 25 T cell receptor beta chains from a single sample sequenced in a study of shared clonotypes between healthy human individuals. Sequencing was performed with immunoSEQ multiplex PCR; in TCRdb, only in-frame clones are kept and a portion is missing. The sample includes some 300,000 clones, 70% to 75% of them seen just once. Source material: memory CD4+ T cells sorted from blood. Subset: CD45RA-negative fraction. The origin of the receptors is a man in his thirties or forties in good health.

The rearrangement joins TRBV28 to TRBJ1-2; TRBD1 matches at 10 bases. Germline V gene sequence: CDR1 MDHEN, CDR2 SYDVKM. This CDR3 has 14 residues. V shed 6 bases, J shed 5 bases, and the junction held 6 bases outside the gene matches. The CDR3 region is CASRGTGESYGYTF. CDR3 DNA sequence: TGTGCCAGCAGGGGGACAGGGGAGAGTTATGGCTACACCTTC.

This clone was observed a few times. V and J are TRBV7-2 and TRBJ2-1; D might be TRBD1 (6 bases). V lost 2 bases and J lost 6, with 14 bases in between. This CDR3 contains 15 residues. The germline V gene has CDR1 SGHTA and CDR2 FQGNSA. CDR3 bases: TGTGCCAGCAGCTTAAGTCCCGGGACACGCAATGAGCAGTTCTTC. Translating gives CASSLSPGTRNEQFF. Combining the CDR3 with reference TRBV7-2 and TRBJ2-1 gives the whole variable domain GAGVSQSPSNKVTEKGKDVELRCDPISGHTALYWYRQSLGQGLEFLIYFQGNSAPDKSGLPSDRFSAERTGGSVSTLTIQRTQQEDSAVYLCASSLSPGTRNEQFFGPGTRLTVL.

This clone appeared once. This sequence joins TRBV5-1 and TRBJ2-1, with a weak D call TRBD1 (5 bases). Germline CDR1 SGHRS, CDR2 YFSETQ. This CDR3 region has 14 residues. Trimming cost V 0 bases and J 5 bases, with 9 bases left between them. The CDR3 DNA sequence: TGCGCCAGCAGCTTGGCCAGGGCAGACAATGAGCAGTTCTTC. It codes for CASSLARADNEQFF.

The chain links TRBV4-3 to TRBJ2-2; D gene unclear. The V end lost 1 base, the J end lost 2 bases, and 11 bases lay between the germline ends. The germline gives CDR1 LGHNA, CDR2 YSLEER. This CDR3 spans 16 amino acids. The CDR3 sequence: CASSQGWGTNTGELFF. The CDR3 DNA follows: TGCGCCAGCAGCCAAGGTTGGGGAACAAACACCGGGGAGCTGTTTTTT.

CDR3 loop: CASSQSGNTIYF. The CDR3 DNA reads TGTGCCAGCAGCCAATCTGGAAACACCATATATTTT. The rearrangement joins TRBV4-2 to TRBJ1-3; D call uncertain. V lost 2 bases and J 1 base, leaving 0 bases between the germline ends. The CDR3 is made up of 12 amino acids. The germline CDR1 and CDR2 sequences are LGHNA and YNFKEQ.

This clone was seen at least ten times. The V call is TRBV6-4, the J call TRBJ2-1, with TRBD2 matching over 12 bases. Germline V gene lookup returns CDR1 MRHNA and CDR2 SNTAGT. CDR3 length equals 15 residues. V shed 0 bases and J 6 bases; nucleotides not matched to a gene: 0. The CDR3 here is CASSDSTSGSNEQFF. CDR3 DNA sequence: TGTGCCAGCAGTGACTCGACTAGCGGGAGCAATGAGCAGTTCTTC.

The genes are TRBV7-8 and TRBJ2-4, with 11 bases fitting TRBD1. CDR1 and CDR2 (germline): SGHVS, FQNEAQ. CDR3 length equals 18 residues. Germline trimming cut 2 bases from V and 0 bases from J; bases unmatched to any gene: 6. CDR3: CASSLIGTGGVAKNIQYF. CDR3 DNA: TGTGCCAGCAGCTTAATTGGGACAGGGGGAGTAGCCAAAAACATTCAGTACTTC.

The rearrangement links TRBV19 to TRBJ2-3; 13 bases align to TRBD2. The CDR3 loop spans 14 amino acids. Germline CDR1 reads LNHDA; CDR2 reads SQIVND (reference sequence). V lost 9 bases and J lost 3; bases outside the gene matches: 3. CDR3 nucleotides: TGTGCCAGCGCGACTAGCGGGAGGACAGATACGCAGTATTTT. Amino acids: CASATSGRTDTQYF.

This clone has just a few counts. The chain combines TRBV18 with TRBJ1-4; TRBD1 matches at 8 bases. Germline CDR1 KGHSH, CDR2 LQKENI. V lost 1 base and J lost 5; bases outside the gene matches: 21. CDR3 length: 21 amino acids. CDR3 DNA sequence: TGTGCCAGCTCACCACTCCTCCAACCGCGGACAGGGATTAAAGGGAATGAAAAACTGTTTTTT. This codes for CASSPLLQPRTGIKGNEKLFF.

CDR3 DNA sequence: TGTGCCAGCAGTCCAAGGGACAGGGGATCGTCTAACTATGGCTACACCTTC. This sequence encodes CASSPRDRGSSNYGYTF. The V and J genes are TRBV27 and TRBJ1-2; TRBD1 matches at 10 bases. The V and J ends lost 5 bases and 0 bases, in that order; junction bases with no gene match: 9. CDR3 size: 17 residues. The germline CDR1 and CDR2 sequences are MNHEY and SMNVEV (reference sequence).

Comment on this clone: The junction and the germline gene differ at one end; a read error may be behind it. The chain employs TRBV10-3 and TRBJ2-7, with D perhaps matching TRBD1 or TRBD2 (5 bases each). Germline CDR1 and CDR2: ENHRY and SYGVKD. This CDR3 is built from 9 residues. The CDR3 here is CGLGAEQYF. The CDR3 bases are TGCGGGCTCGGGGCCGAGCAGTACTTC.

The chain carries TRBV6-1 and TRBJ1-2; D might be TRBD1 (5 bases). CDR3 size: 14 residues. CDR1 is MNHNS and CDR2 is SASEGT in the germline V gene. Trimming took off 5 bases at V and 6 bases at J, with 16 bases between the two ends. The CDR3 region has the DNA TGTGCCAGCAGTACGGAGAGGGTGGGGGATGGCTACACCTTC. Protein: CASSTERVGDGYTF.

Only a few counts were recorded for this clone. The rearrangement links TRBV6-5 to TRBJ2-7; weak D call: TRBD2 (5 bases). This CDR3 contains 14 residues. The V end was cut by 6 bases, the J end by 2 bases, with 14 bases between. The germline V gene encodes CDR1 MNHEY and CDR2 SVGAGI. Here the CDR3 reads CASRPRRGTYEQYF. The CDR3 DNA is TGTGCCAGCAGGCCTCGACGGGGAACCTACGAGCAGTACTTC.

The chain recombines TRBV28 with TRBJ1-2; D uncertain. This CDR3 is built from 11 residues. V lost 10 bases and J lost 0, with 6 bases in between. Looked up from germline, CDR1 is MDHEN and CDR2 is SYDVKM. The CDR3, as DNA: TGTGCCACCACAGCTAACTATGGCTACACCTTC. It yields the protein CATTANYGYTF.

This clone was counted many times. This chain links TRBV2 with TRBJ2-7, with D uncertain. V lost 1 base and J lost 2, with 9 bases in between. The germline gives CDR1 SNHLY, CDR2 FYNNEI. The CDR3 totals 14 residues. CDR3 loop: CASSEVGLAYEQYF. DNA of the CDR3: TGTGCCAGCAGTGAAGTAGGGCTAGCCTACGAGCAGTACTTC.

The V gene is TRBV19, the J gene TRBJ2-3; a possible D gene is TRBD2 (5 bases). The germline V gene has CDR1 LNHDA and CDR2 SQIVND (reference sequence). V was shortened by 1 base and J by 3 bases, with 14 bases between the two germline ends. This CDR3 spans 16 amino acids. For the CDR3, the DNA is TGTGCCAGTAGTATAGGGAACCCCGGGGTTACAGATACGCAGTATTTT. This translates into CASSIGNPGVTDTQYF.

This clone was detected only a few times. The CDR3 sequence: CALGGLTRTGELFF. The CDR3 nucleotides are TGTGCCCTCGGCGGGCTAACTAGAACCGGGGAGCTGTTTTTT. The rearrangement joins TRBV6-1 to TRBJ2-2, with D possibly matching TRBD2 (5 bases). The CDR3 is 14 amino acids. V lost 11 bases and J lost 5, with 18 bases in between. The V gene's germline CDR1 is MNHNS and CDR2 SASEGT.

This sequence joins TRBV15 and TRBJ1-3; TRBD1 aligns across 7 bases. Germline CDR1 LNHNV, CDR2 YYDKDF (reference sequence). The ends lost 5 bases at V and 3 bases at J; junction bases unmatched: 7. There are 15 residues in the CDR3. The CDR3 loop is CATSVPRGNGNTIYF. In DNA, the CDR3 is TGTGCCACCAGCGTCCCCAGGGGGAATGGAAACACCATATATTTT.

This clone was counted a single time. V is TRBV18 and J is TRBJ2-1, with 8 bases matching TRBD1. Germline CDR1 is KGHSH and CDR2 is LQKENI. CDR3 size: 15 residues. The ends lost 3 bases at V and 5 bases at J; junction bases unmatched: 6. CDR3: CASSPGTGQNNEQFF. CDR3 nucleotides: TGTGCCAGCTCACCCGGGACAGGTCAAAACAATGAGCAGTTCTTC.

As to this clone: The same CDR3 arises from other DNA sequences in this sample as well. CDR3 region: CASSPSETQYF. As DNA, the CDR3 is TGTGCCAGCTCACCCTCAGAGACCCAGTACTTC. V gene TRBV18 combines with J gene TRBJ2-5; D is unresolved. CDR3 size: 11 residues. V lost 3 bases, J lost 4 bases, and 3 bases lay in between. Per germline, CDR1 KGHSH and CDR2 LQKENI.

The sample holds one count of this clone. This chain uses TRBV28 with TRBJ1-2; no clear D gene. Germline CDR1 and CDR2: MDHEN and SYDVKM. Trimming took off 6 bases at V and 5 bases at J, with 16 bases between the two ends. The CDR3 spans 14 residues. The CDR3 DNA reads TGTGCCAGCAGCGCGGGAGGAGTGGTTTATGGCTACACCTTC. Translating it yields CASSAGGVVYGYTF.

The rearrangement links TRBV28 to TRBJ2-1; 10 bases agree with TRBD2. V shed 5 bases and J 8 bases; nucleotides not matched to a gene: 12. The CDR3 runs to 16 residues. Germline V gene lookup returns CDR1 MDHEN and CDR2 SYDVKM. CDR3 nucleotide sequence: TGTGCCAGCAGTACCCGCTCTAGCGGGAGATCCGATGAGCAGTTCTTC. It codes for CASSTRSSGRSDEQFF.

The V gene is TRBV19, the J gene TRBJ2-2; the match to TRBD2 covers 13 bases. The CDR3 contains 15 residues. Germline loops: CDR1 LNHDA, CDR2 SQIVND (reference sequence). The V and J ends lost 5 bases and 5 bases, in that order; junction bases with no gene match: 2. CDR3 loop: CASSVGLAGTGELFF. The CDR3 coding sequence is TGTGCCAGTAGTGTGGGACTAGCGGGAACCGGGGAGCTGTTTTTT.

This clone was counted only a few times. The gene calls are TRBV6-5 and TRBJ1-5, with a weak D call TRBD1 (5 bases). Trimming took off 5 bases at V and 5 bases at J, with 13 bases between the two ends. CDR3 length: 14 amino acids. Germline CDR1 and CDR2: MNHEY and SVGAGI. CDR3 DNA: TGTGCCAGCAGTAGCTTTCGAGGGGATCAGCCCCAGCATTTT. It yields the protein CASSSFRGDQPQHF.

This clone appeared once. DNA of the CDR3: TGTGCCAGCAGCCCAGGGGGCAGTTTCGTGGAGACCCAGTACTTC. Translating it yields CASSPGGSFVETQYF. This chain joins TRBV7-2 and TRBJ2-5, with 8 positions matching TRBD1. This CDR3 contains 15 residues. Germline CDR1 SGHTA, CDR2 FQGNSA. Trimming took 5 bases from V and 5 from J; bases not matched to a gene: 10.